These 8 T cell receptor beta chains originate from one sample sequenced in a study of T-cell memory formation after mild COVID-19. TCRdb ran MiXCR on the 5' RACE reads and lists one entry per CDR3 protein. Of some 310,000 distinct CDR3 sequences in the sample, 20% to 25% were seen once. Sequencing used PBMCs or a T cell subset sorted from them (not recorded which). Every receptor here comes from a man aged 18 to 29 who had mild COVID-19 (a few samples of this study predate the infection). Cell type and time point are not known.

The gene calls are TRBV5-1 and TRBJ1-6; D is ambiguous. The CDR3 contains 18 residues. V gave up 0 bases and J gave up 4 bases, with 17 bases separating them. Germline V gives CDR1 SGHRS, CDR2 YFSETQ. The CDR3 loop is CASSLVAFRTVYNSPLHF. CDR3 sequence (DNA): TGCGCCAGCAGCTTGGTAGCCTTCAGAACCGTTTATAATTCACCCCTCCACTTT.

The rearrangement links TRBV6-6 to TRBJ1-2; D perhaps matches TRBD1 (5 bases). CDR3 length: 12 residues. With 2 bases removed from V and 7 bases from J, the gap between germline ends came to 8 bases. Germline lookup yields CDR1 MNHNY and CDR2 SVGAGI (reference sequence). CDR3 in DNA: TGTGCCAGCAGTTACGGGGGGACTGGCTACACCTTC. As protein: CASSYGGTGYTF.

This rearrangement joins TRBV6-5 to TRBJ2-2; D is uncertain. There are 13 residues in the CDR3. Trimming took off 0 bases at V and 6 bases at J, with 5 bases between the two ends. Germline V gives CDR1 MNHEY, CDR2 SVGAGI. The CDR3 nucleotides read TGTGCCAGCAGTTACTCACGACCCGGGGAGCTGTTTTTT. Translating it yields CASSYSRPGELFF.

This sequence joins TRBV18 and TRBJ1-1; D ambiguous. V was shortened by 4 bases and J by 6 bases, with 9 bases between the two germline ends. Germline loops: CDR1 KGHSH, CDR2 LQKENI. The CDR3 runs to 12 residues. CDR3: CASSLQRAEAFF. The CDR3 nucleotides are TGTGCCAGCTCACTCCAAAGGGCTGAAGCTTTCTTT.

This chain connects TRBV24-1 to TRBJ2-1; tentative D call: TRBD2 (5 bases). V lost 3 bases to trimming and J lost 6 bases, with 20 bases between them. CDR1 and CDR2 (germline): KGHDR, SFDVKD. The CDR3 length is 17 residues. The CDR3 nucleotides read TGTGCCACCAGTGATCCCGGACTGGGATCAACCTTCAATGAGCAGTTCTTC. It encodes CATSDPGLGSTFNEQFF.

The V and J genes are TRBV4-3 and TRBJ2-5; D ambiguous. Trimming pared 0 bases from V and 5 bases from J, leaving 10 bases between. The CDR3 covers 14 residues. Per the germline V gene, CDR1 is LGHNA and CDR2 is YSLEER. CDR3 in DNA: TGCGCCAGCAGCCAAGACCTTGGCTTGGAGACCCAGTACTTC. It specifies CASSQDLGLETQYF.

This clonotype was seen a handful of times. The chain uses TRBV10-3 and TRBJ1-2; 7 nucleotides agree with TRBD1. Germline CDR1 is ENHRY and CDR2 is SYGVKD. V trimming: 11 bases; J trimming: 6 bases; junction bases outside the gene matches: 3. CDR3 length equals 10 residues. CDR3 amino acids: CAAGTDGYTF. CDR3 bases: TGTGCCGCTGGGACAGATGGCTACACCTTC.

The genes are TRBV6-6 and TRBJ1-1, with no clear D. The ends were cut back, 0 bases at V and 0 bases at J, with 8 bases in the middle. The CDR3 is made up of 15 amino acids. Per the germline V gene, CDR1 is MNHNY and CDR2 is SVGAGI (reference sequence). The CDR3 sequence is CASSYSDMLNTEAFF. CDR3 bases: TGTGCCAGCAGTTACTCAGACATGCTGAACACTGAAGCTTTCTTT.